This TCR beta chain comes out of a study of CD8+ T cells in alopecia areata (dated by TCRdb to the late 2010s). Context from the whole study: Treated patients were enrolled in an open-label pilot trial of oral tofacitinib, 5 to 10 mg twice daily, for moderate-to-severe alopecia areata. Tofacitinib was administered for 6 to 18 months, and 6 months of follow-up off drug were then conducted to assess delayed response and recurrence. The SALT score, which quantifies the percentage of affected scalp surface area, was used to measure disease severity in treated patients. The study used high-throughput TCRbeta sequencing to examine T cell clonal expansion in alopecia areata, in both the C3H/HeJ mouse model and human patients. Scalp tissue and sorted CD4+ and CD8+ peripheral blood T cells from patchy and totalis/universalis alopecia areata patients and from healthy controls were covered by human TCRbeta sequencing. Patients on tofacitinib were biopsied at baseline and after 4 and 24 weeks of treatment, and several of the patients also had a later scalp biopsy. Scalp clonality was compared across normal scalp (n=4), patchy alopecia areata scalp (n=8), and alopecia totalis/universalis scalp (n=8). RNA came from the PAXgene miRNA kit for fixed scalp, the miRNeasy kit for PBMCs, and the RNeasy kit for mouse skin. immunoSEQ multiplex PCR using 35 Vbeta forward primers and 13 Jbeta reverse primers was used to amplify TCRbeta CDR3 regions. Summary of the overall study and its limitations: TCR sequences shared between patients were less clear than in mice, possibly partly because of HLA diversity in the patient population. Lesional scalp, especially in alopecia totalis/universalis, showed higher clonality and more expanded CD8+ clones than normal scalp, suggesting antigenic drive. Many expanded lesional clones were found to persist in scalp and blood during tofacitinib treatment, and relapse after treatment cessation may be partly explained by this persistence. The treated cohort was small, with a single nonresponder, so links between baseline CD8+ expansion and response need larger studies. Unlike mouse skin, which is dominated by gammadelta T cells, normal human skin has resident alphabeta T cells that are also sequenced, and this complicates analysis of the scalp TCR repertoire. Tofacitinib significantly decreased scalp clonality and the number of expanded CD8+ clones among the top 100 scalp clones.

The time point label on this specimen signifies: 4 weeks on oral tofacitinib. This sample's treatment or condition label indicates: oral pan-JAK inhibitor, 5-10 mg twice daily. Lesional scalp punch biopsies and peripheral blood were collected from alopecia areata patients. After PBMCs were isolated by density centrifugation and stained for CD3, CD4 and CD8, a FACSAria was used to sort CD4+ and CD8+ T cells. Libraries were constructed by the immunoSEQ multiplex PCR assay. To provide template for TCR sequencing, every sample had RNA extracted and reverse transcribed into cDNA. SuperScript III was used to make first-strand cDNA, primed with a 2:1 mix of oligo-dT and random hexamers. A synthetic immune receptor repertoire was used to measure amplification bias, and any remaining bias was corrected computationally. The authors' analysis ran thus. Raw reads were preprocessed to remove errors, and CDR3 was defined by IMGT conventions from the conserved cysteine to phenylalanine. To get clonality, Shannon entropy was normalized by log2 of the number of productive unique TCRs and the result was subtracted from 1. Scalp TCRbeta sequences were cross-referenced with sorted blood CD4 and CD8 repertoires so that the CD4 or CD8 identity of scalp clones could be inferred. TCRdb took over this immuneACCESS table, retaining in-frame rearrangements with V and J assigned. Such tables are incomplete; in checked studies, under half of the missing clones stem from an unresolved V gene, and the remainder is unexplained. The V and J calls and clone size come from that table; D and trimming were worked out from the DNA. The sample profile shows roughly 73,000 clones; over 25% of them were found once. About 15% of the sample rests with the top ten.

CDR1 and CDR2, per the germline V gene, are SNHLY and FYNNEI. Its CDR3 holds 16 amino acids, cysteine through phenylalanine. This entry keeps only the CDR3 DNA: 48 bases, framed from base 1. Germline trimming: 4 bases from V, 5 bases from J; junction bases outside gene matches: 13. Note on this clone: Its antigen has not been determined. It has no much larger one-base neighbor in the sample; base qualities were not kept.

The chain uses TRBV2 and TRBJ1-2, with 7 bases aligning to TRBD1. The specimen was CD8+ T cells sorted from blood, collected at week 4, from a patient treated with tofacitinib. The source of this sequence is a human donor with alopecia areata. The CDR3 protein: CASSAGTEPPRYGYTF. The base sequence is TGTGCCAGCAGTGCCGGGACAGAACCTCCGCGGTATGGCTACACCTTC. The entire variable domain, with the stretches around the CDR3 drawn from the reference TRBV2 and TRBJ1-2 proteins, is EPEVTQTPSHQVTQMGQEVILRCVPISNHLYFYWYRQILGQKVEFLVSFYNNEISEKSEIFDDQFSVERPDGSNFTLKIRSTKLEDSAMYFCASSAGTEPPRYGYTFGSGTRLTVV.